The clone carrying this T cell receptor (beta chain) showed up just a few times. These data originate in a study of blood T cell repertoires in COVID-19. This CDR3 spans 14 amino acids. V was trimmed by 6 bases and J by 3 bases, leaving 18 bases between them. Germline assignment: CDR1 SQVTM and CDR2 ANQGSEA. Profiling relied on immunoSEQ multiplex PCR, and the TCRdb table lists in-frame clones only, not all of them. The table shows some 200,000 clones, with 80% occurring only once. The receptor's source is a woman between 65 and 79 years old with acute or convalescent COVID-19. This chain connects TRBV29-1 to TRBJ2-7; TRBD1 might be the D (6 bases). The material sequenced was peripheral blood. The CDR3 loop is CSVAEAGAIYEQYF. CDR3 nucleotide sequence: TGCAGCGTCGCCGAGGCAGGGGCAATCTACGAGCAGTACTTC.